This entry lists 3 T cell receptor beta chains sequenced from one sample in a study of blood T cell repertoires in COVID-19. The method was immunoSEQ multiplex PCR; TCRdb's version includes in-frame clones alone and lacks a portion of them. The table includes roughly 38,000 clones, approximately 80% detected once. Specimen: peripheral blood. Receptor source: a man aged 55 to 70 in a cohort sampled during active COVID-19.

The chain has TRBV27 and TRBJ2-4; 14 bases fit TRBD2. Trimming took 6 bases from V and 5 from J; bases not matched to a gene: 9. The CDR3 loop spans 17 amino acids. CDR1 is MNHEY and CDR2 is SMNVEV in the germline V gene (reference sequence). CDR3 protein: CASSRLAGGPIQNIQYF. DNA of the CDR3: TGTGCCAGCAGCCGACTAGCGGGAGGGCCCATCCAAAACATTCAGTACTTC.

The chain employs TRBV7-9 and TRBJ1-1; 7 bases align to TRBD1. Germline-derived CDR1 and CDR2 are SEHNR and FQNEAQ (reference sequence). Germline trimming cut 4 bases from V and 4 bases from J; bases unmatched to any gene: 3. The CDR3 runs to 13 residues. CDR3 coding DNA: TGTGCCAGCAGCTACAACAGGGGCACTGAAGCTTTCTTT. Its protein product is CASSYNRGTEAFF. Based on the CDR3 plus reference TRBV7-9 and TRBJ1-1, the full variable domain is DTGVSQNPRHKITKRGQNVTFRCDPISEHNRLYWYRQTLGQGPEFLTYFQNEAQLEKSRLLSDRFSAERPKGSFSTLEIQRTEQGDSAMYLCASSYNRGTEAFFGQGTRLTVV.

The chain recombines TRBV28 with TRBJ2-5; 7 bases map to TRBD2. The germline V gene encodes CDR1 MDHEN and CDR2 SYDVKM. V dropped 8 bases and J dropped 4; count of bases not matched to a gene: 7. The CDR3 length is 13 residues. In DNA form, the CDR3 reads TGTGCCAGCGGGTTTAGCGGGCGAGAGACCCAGTACTTC. It specifies CASGFSGRETQYF. Full variable domain (outside the CDR3, taken from reference TRBV28 and TRBJ2-5): DVKVTQSSRYLVKRTGEKVFLECVQDMDHENMFWYRQDPGLGLRLIYFSYDVKMKEKGDIPEGYSVSREKKERFSLILESASTNQTSMYLCASGFSGRETQYFGPGTRLLVL.